The text below deals with one T cell receptor (beta chain). The data belong to a study of blood T cell repertoires in COVID-19. The CDR3 runs 16 residues. Between the trimmed V and J ends, which lost 4 bases and 5 bases, there was a span of 20 bases. Germline values: CDR1 SGHNT, CDR2 YYREEE (reference sequence). The table came from immunoSEQ multiplex PCR; TCRdb's copy has only in-frame clones and leaves some out. The sample includes more than 150,000 clones, under 90% of them seen just once. The chain carries TRBV5-4 and TRBJ2-3, with D perhaps matching TRBD2 (6 bases). This receptor was taken from a man aged 25 to 40 with active or convalescent COVID-19. The source material was peripheral blood. CDR3 coding DNA: TGTGCCAGCAGCCCCCGAGTAGCGGATGCTGGAGATACGCAGTATTTT. Its translation is CASSPRVADAGDTQYF. The full variable domain, rest sourced from reference TRBV5-4 and TRBJ2-3, is ETGVTQSPTHLIKTRGQQVTLRCSSQSGHNTVSWYQQALGQGPQFIFQYYREEENGRGNFPPRFSGLQFPNYSSELNVNALELDDSALYLCASSPRVADAGDTQYFGPGTRLTVL.